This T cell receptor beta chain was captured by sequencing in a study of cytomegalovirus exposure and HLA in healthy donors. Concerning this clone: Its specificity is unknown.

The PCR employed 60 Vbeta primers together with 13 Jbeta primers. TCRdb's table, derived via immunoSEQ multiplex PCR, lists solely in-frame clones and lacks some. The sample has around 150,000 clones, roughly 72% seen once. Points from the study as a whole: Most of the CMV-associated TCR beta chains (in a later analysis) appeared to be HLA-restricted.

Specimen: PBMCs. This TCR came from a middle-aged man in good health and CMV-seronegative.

CDR3 sequence (DNA): TGTGCCAGCAGCGGGGACAGCTACGAGCAGTACTTC. Amino acids: CASSGDSYEQYF. The chain links TRBV7-9 to TRBJ2-5; 7 nucleotides agree with TRBD1. The DNA end is more similar to TRBJ2-7, so the J call may be wrong. The V gene's germline CDR1 is SEHNR and CDR2 FQNEAQ (reference sequence). This CDR3 spans 12 amino acids.